The 27 T cell receptor beta chains below come from one sample, sequenced in a study of shared clonotypes between healthy human individuals. Assay: immunoSEQ multiplex PCR; the TCRdb copy retains only in-frame clones and omits some. The profile shows under 1,100,000 clones, about 80% of them singletons. The sample taken for sequencing was memory CD4+ T cells from PBMCs. Subset meaning: CD45RA-negative fraction. The receptors originated from a man aged 18 to 29 in good health. Some clones in this sample may be carry-over from other donors' samples.

The chain employs TRBV10-1 and TRBJ2-3, with 11 bases identical to TRBD2. CDR3 size: 14 residues. From germline, CDR1 is WNHNN and CDR2 SYGVQD (reference sequence). J was trimmed by 7 bases and V by 9 bases; bases with no gene match: 9. The CDR3 bases are TGCGCCAGTTCTGCTAGCGGGAGGAGAAATACGCAGTATTTT. Translated: CASSASGRRNTQYF.

This clone was seen only a few times. Different DNA sequences within this sample yield the same CDR3. The chain carries TRBV29-1 and TRBJ1-2; 8 bases agree with TRBD1. Germline V CDR1 and CDR2: SQVTM, ANQGSEA. With V trimmed by 0 bases and J by 8 bases, 8 bases remained unmatched. This CDR3 is built from 14 residues. In DNA, the CDR3 is TGCAGCGTTGAAGATCGCGGGACAGGAAACGGCTACACCTTC. Residues: CSVEDRGTGNGYTF.

CDR3 in amino acids: CASTKGPTEAFF. CDR3 coding DNA: TGTGCCAGCACGAAGGGCCCCACTGAAGCTTTCTTT. V and J are TRBV2 and TRBJ1-1; no firm D call. Germline lookup yields CDR1 SNHLY and CDR2 FYNNEI. Trimming took 7 bases from V and 4 from J, leaving 10 bases between them. CDR3 size: 12 residues.

This chain connects TRBV5-4 to TRBJ2-2; D perhaps matches TRBD2 (5 bases). V lost 4 bases and J 6 bases, leaving 22 bases between the germline ends. CDR1 SGHNT and CDR2 YYREEE come from the germline V gene (reference sequence). The CDR3 loop spans 17 amino acids. In DNA, the CDR3 is TGTGCCAGCAGCCCGAAACGTGGGGAGTCACTAGCCGGGGAGCTGTTTTTT. Translation: CASSPKRGESLAGELFF.

This chain connects TRBV9 to TRBJ2-1, with no clear D. In germline, CDR1 is SGDLS, CDR2 YYNGEE. The CDR3 loop spans 12 amino acids. Trimming stripped 0 bases from V and 9 bases from J, with 7 bases between. CDR3 nucleotides: TGTGCCAGCAGCGTAGTTAGTAGTGAGCAGTTCTTC. Its translation: CASSVVSSEQFF. Complete variable domain (other parts from reference TRBV9 and TRBJ2-1): DSGVTQTPKHLITATGQRVTLRCSPRSGDLSVYWYQQSLDQGLQFLIQYYNGEERAKGNILERFSAQQFPDLHSELNLSSLELGDSALYFCASSVVSSEQFFGPGTRLTVL.

This clone occurred once. The rearrangement uses TRBV2 and TRBJ2-7; 9 bases fit TRBD1. The CDR3 runs 14 residues. V dropped 7 bases and J dropped 1; count of bases not matched to a gene: 5. Germline V gene lookup returns CDR1 SNHLY and CDR2 FYNNEI. The CDR3 coding sequence is TGTGCCAGCAAAATGGGACAGGGATCCTACGAGCAGTACTTC. Translating it yields CASKMGQGSYEQYF.

In its sample, this clone was seen a few times. The chain links TRBV7-9 to TRBJ2-2; D not resolved. CDR1 is SEHNR and CDR2 is FQNEAQ in the germline V gene (reference sequence). Trimming took off 5 bases at V and 3 bases at J, with 10 bases between the two ends. This CDR3 contains 14 residues. The CDR3 reads CASSLRSYTGELFF. The CDR3 region has the DNA TGTGCCAGCAGCCTAAGGAGTTACACCGGGGAGCTGTTTTTT.

This chain links TRBV28 with TRBJ2-1, with 9 bases lining up with TRBD2. CDR3 length equals 22 residues. V trimming: 6 bases; J trimming: 0 bases; junction bases outside the gene matches: 24. Germline V gene sequence: CDR1 MDHEN, CDR2 SYDVKM. CDR3 bases: TGTGCCAGCAGCTCGGATAATAGCGGGAGAAGAGTGCAGGCAAGCTCCTACAATGAGCAGTTCTTC. As protein: CASSSDNSGRRVQASSYNEQFF.

This chain links TRBV11-2 with TRBJ2-5; 7 nucleotides align to TRBD2. J was trimmed by 2 bases and V by 1 base; bases with no gene match: 4. Looked up from germline, CDR1 is SGHAT and CDR2 is FQNNGV. This CDR3 is 15 amino acids long. The CDR3 sequence is CASSLVLAPQETQYF. The CDR3 DNA reads TGTGCCAGCAGCTTAGTACTAGCGCCTCAAGAGACCCAGTACTTC.

The chain combines TRBV6-4 with TRBJ2-7; 8 bases match TRBD2. This CDR3 contains 17 residues. Unmatched junction bases numbered 9, after V lost 2 bases and J lost 0 bases. Germline assignment: CDR1 MRHNA and CDR2 SNTAGT. The CDR3 here is CASSDPTSGGHSYEQYF. CDR3 sequence (DNA): TGTGCCAGCAGTGACCCCACCTCGGGGGGGCACTCCTACGAGCAGTACTTC.

The chain is built from TRBV7-9 and TRBJ1-3; 10 bases match TRBD1. CDR3 size: 18 residues. Germline V CDR1 and CDR2: SEHNR, FQNEAQ (reference sequence). V was pared by 5 bases and J by 1 base, with 11 bases of the junction left unmatched. Here the CDR3 DNA reads TGTGCCAGCAGCCCAGACAGGGGGCGCGGGGTTTCTGGAAACACCATATATTTT. Translated, it gives CASSPDRGRGVSGNTIYF.

CDR3: CASSRGLAGELFF. The CDR3, as DNA: TGTGCCAGCAGCCGTGGACTAGCCGGGGAGCTGTTTTTT. V gene TRBV2 combines with J gene TRBJ2-2, with 7 bases that match TRBD2. Trimming at V came to 6 bases and at J to 6 bases, leaving 4 bases not matched to a gene. The V gene's germline CDR1 is SNHLY and CDR2 FYNNEI. The CDR3 has 13 amino acids.

The CDR3 region is CASSSGLAGGSEQFF. CDR3 bases: TGTGCCAGCAGCTCCGGACTAGCGGGAGGGAGTGAGCAGTTCTTC. The V gene is TRBV7-3, the J gene TRBJ2-1; 15 nucleotides match TRBD2. The V segment lost 4 bases and the J segment 9 bases; nucleotides outside the gene matches: 4. CDR3 length: 15 residues. Germline V gives CDR1 SGHTA, CDR2 FQGTGA.

The V and J genes are TRBV7-9 and TRBJ2-5; 14 nucleotides line up with TRBD2. Germline CDR1 reads SEHNR; CDR2 reads FQNEAQ (reference sequence). Unmatched junction bases numbered 3, after V lost 11 bases and J lost 1 base. This CDR3 spans 14 amino acids. CDR3 sequence reads: CAWGLAGVQETQYF. The DNA for the CDR3 is TGTGCCTGGGGACTAGCGGGAGTCCAAGAGACCCAGTACTTC.

This clone was seen a single time. V usage is TRBV5-1 and J usage is TRBJ1-3; D is perhaps TRBD1 (6 bases). Looked up from germline, CDR1 is SGHRS and CDR2 is YFSETQ. CDR3 length: 15 residues. V lost 3 bases and J lost 0, with 10 bases in between. CDR3 loop: CASSSRTDSGNTIYF. The CDR3 region has the DNA TGCGCCAGCAGCTCCCGGACAGACTCTGGAAACACCATATATTTT.

The chain uses TRBV28 and TRBJ1-4; D remains ambiguous. Trimming took 5 bases from V and 14 from J, leaving 15 bases between them. This CDR3 comprises 12 residues. The germline CDR1 and CDR2 sequences are MDHEN and SYDVKM. The CDR3 sequence is CASSPSRSHLFF. DNA for the CDR3: TGTGCCAGCAGTCCCTCGAGGAGCCATCTGTTTTTT.

J is TRBJ2-3 and V is TRBV5-1; 11 bases map to TRBD2. Trimming at V came to 0 bases and at J to 3 bases, leaving 3 bases not matched to a gene. In germline, CDR1 is SGHRS, CDR2 YFSETQ. This CDR3 is 16 amino acids long. The CDR3 DNA reads as TGCGCCAGCAGCTTGGTTTCTAGCGGGAGGACAGATACGCAGTATTTT. Residues: CASSLVSSGRTDTQYF.

This clone was picked up one time. The chain joins TRBV7-9 to TRBJ1-4; the D gene is possibly TRBD1 (6 bases). CDR1 and CDR2 from the germline V gene are SEHNR and FQNEAQ (reference sequence). This CDR3 spans 12 amino acids. The ends were cut back, 5 bases at V and 7 bases at J, with 8 bases in the middle. This chain's CDR3 is CASSAGVEKLFF. CDR3 coding DNA: TGTGCCAGCAGCGCAGGGGTTGAAAAACTGTTTTTT.

V and J are TRBV5-1 and TRBJ2-2; 8 positions agree with TRBD1. CDR1 SGHRS and CDR2 YFSETQ come from the germline V gene. V shed 0 bases, J shed 7 bases, and the junction held 5 bases outside the gene matches. This CDR3 has 15 amino acids. CDR3 residues: CASSLDYRGIGELFF. CDR3 DNA sequence: TGCGCCAGCAGCTTGGATTACAGGGGGATCGGGGAGCTGTTTTTT.

This clone showed up many times. The chain recombines TRBV5-4 with TRBJ1-4; D is perhaps TRBD1 (6 bases). This CDR3 has 14 residues. The V end was cut by 1 base, the J end by 6 bases, with 10 bases between. CDR1 and CDR2 (germline): SGHNT, YYREEE (reference sequence). This CDR3 reads CASSLRGGHEKLFF. As DNA, the CDR3 is TGTGCCAGCAGCTTGAGAGGGGGACATGAAAAACTGTTTTTT.

This clone was observed a handful of times. The chain employs TRBV15 and TRBJ2-5, with D perhaps matching TRBD1 (5 bases). Trimming shortened V by 5 bases and J by 4 bases, and 20 bases separated the two germline ends. Germline CDR1 is LNHNV and CDR2 is YYDKDF (reference sequence). The CDR3 runs 16 residues. As DNA, the CDR3 is TGTGCCACCAGCCAGCCATCCCGCAGGGTTCGAGAGACCCAGTACTTC. It codes for CATSQPSRRVRETQYF.

Points on this clone: This may be a read error, as it is one base from a much larger clone. The genes are TRBV5-1 and TRBJ2-2; 9 bases match TRBD2. CDR3 size: 15 residues. Germline-derived CDR1 and CDR2 are SGHRS and YFSETQ. V shed 5 bases, J shed 0 bases, and the junction held 2 bases outside the gene matches. CDR3 protein: CASRVAGANTGELFF. The CDR3 DNA follows: TGCGCCAGCAGGGTAGCGGGAGCGAACACCGGGGAGCTGTTTTTT.

A note on this clone: Within the sample, other DNA sequences also encode this same CDR3. The DNA for the CDR3 is TGTGCCAGCAGTTCCCCCGGGGGTGGAGGCTATGGCTACACCTTC. Residues: CASSSPGGGGYGYTF. The chain is built from TRBV28 and TRBJ1-2, with D possibly TRBD1 on 5 matching bases. The ends were cut back, 4 bases at V and 4 bases at J, with 16 bases in the middle. The CDR3 has 15 residues. The V gene's germline CDR1 is MDHEN and CDR2 SYDVKM.

This clone was counted many times. The V gene is TRBV6-1, the J gene TRBJ2-7, with D perhaps given as TRBD1 or TRBD2 (6 bases each). This CDR3 comprises 14 residues. The V end lost 6 bases, the J end lost 0 bases, and 12 bases lay between the germline ends. Looked up from germline, CDR1 is MNHNS and CDR2 is SASEGT. CDR3 in amino acids: CASREGGSSYEQYF. The CDR3 DNA is TGTGCCAGCAGGGAGGGGGGAAGCTCCTACGAGCAGTACTTC.

This clone appeared a single time. V and J are TRBV27 and TRBJ2-5; D possibly corresponds to TRBD2 (7 bases). The germline V and J ends were trimmed by 7 bases and 2 bases, with 20 bases remaining between them. Germline V CDR1 and CDR2: MNHEY, SMNVEV (reference sequence). The CDR3 spans 16 residues. Written as DNA, the CDR3 is TGTGCCAGCAAAGGGTGGCAGGGGCGGGGGCAAGAGACCCAGTACTTC. The encoded protein is CASKGWQGRGQETQYF.

This clone was counted only a few times. The chain combines TRBV4-1 with TRBJ2-5; D assignment may be TRBD1 or TRBD2 (6 bases each). Germline V gives CDR1 MGHRA, CDR2 YSYEKL. The length of the CDR3 is 16 residues. Trimming pared 4 bases from V and 5 bases from J, leaving 20 bases between. CDR3 region: CASSPYAGHARETQYF. CDR3 nucleotide sequence: TGCGCCAGCAGCCCATATGCGGGACACGCAAGGGAGACCCAGTACTTC.

Concerning this clone: This may arise from a read error, as a much more abundant clone is one base away. Different DNA sequences within this sample yield the same CDR3. The V call is TRBV5-4, the J call TRBJ2-3, with 9 bases matching TRBD2. The V and J ends lost 2 bases and 1 base, in that order; junction bases with no gene match: 2. The V gene's germline CDR1 is SGHNT and CDR2 YYREEE (reference sequence). The CDR3 has 15 residues. CDR3: CASSLAGGRTDTQYF. The CDR3, as DNA: TGTGCCAGCAGCTTAGCGGGAGGACGCACAGATACGCAGTATTTT.